The table lists the clone carrying this TCR beta chain with many counts. Its antigen is undetermined. The sample originates from a study of T cells in Graves' hyperthyroidism and ophthalmopathy. Graves' hyperthyroidism qualified as stable when ophthalmopathy did not progress within 18 months. Amplification targeted TCR beta CDR3 regions from RNA transcripts. Carried out on the TCR CDR3, a first-round RT-PCR used the HTBI primer set. TCRdb reprocessed the multiplex PCR reads via MiXCR and lists one record per CDR3 protein. The sample has roughly 380,000 distinct CDR3 sequences; about a fifth are singletons. Study-wide points: Most thyroid clonotypes expanded above 0.001 were also detected in blood.

Germline V gives CDR1 SGHNT, CDR2 YENEEA. Trimming took 1 base from V and 0 from J, leaving 13 bases between them. This CDR3 is built from 17 residues. Sequencing input: blood. The genes are TRBV11-3 and TRBJ1-5; no firm D call. The sequence came from a woman in her late teens or twenties with Graves' hyperthyroidism. The CDR3, as DNA: TGTGCCAGCAGCTTAGGGTTTGCTGGGTATAGCAATCAGCCCCAGCATTTT. As protein: CASSLGFAGYSNQPQHF.